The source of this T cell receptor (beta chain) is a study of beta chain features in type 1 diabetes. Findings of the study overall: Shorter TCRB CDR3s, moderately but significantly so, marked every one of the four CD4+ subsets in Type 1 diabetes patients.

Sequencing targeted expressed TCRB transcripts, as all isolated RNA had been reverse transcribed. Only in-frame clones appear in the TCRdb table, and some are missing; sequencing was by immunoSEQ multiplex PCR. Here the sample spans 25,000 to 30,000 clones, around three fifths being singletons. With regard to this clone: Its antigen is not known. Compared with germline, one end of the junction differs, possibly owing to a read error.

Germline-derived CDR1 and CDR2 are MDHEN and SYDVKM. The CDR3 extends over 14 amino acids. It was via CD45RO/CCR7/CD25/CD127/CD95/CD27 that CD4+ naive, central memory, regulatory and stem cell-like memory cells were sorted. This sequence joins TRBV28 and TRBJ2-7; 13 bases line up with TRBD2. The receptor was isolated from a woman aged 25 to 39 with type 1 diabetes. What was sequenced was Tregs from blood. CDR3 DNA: TGTGCCAGCAACTTTGGACTAGCGGGAGTTCGGCAGCACTTC. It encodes CASNFGLAGVRQHF.